This record looks at one T cell receptor (beta chain) sequence and its context. The record originates from a study of blood T cell repertoires in COVID-19. Under the authors' procedure: Using reference gene primer amplification, nucleated cell counts were estimated. Profiled with immunoSEQ multiplex PCR; TCRdb holds only in-frame clones, not every one. For V, J and clone size, that table is used; D and trimming come from the DNA. In the table there are a few hundred thousand clones, just under 90% of which are singletons. Germline lookup yields CDR1 SNHLY and CDR2 FYNNEI. The CDR3 consists of 12 residues. V was clipped by 5 bases and J by 5 bases, with 9 bases between them.

The rearrangement uses TRBV2 and TRBJ1-1; TRBD1 is a possible D gene (6 bases). This sequence originates from a man aged 60 to 69 who had recovered from COVID-19. The sample consisted of peripheral blood. As DNA, the CDR3 is TGTGCCAGCAGTCCTCAGGGGACTGAAGCTTTCTTT. It codes for CASSPQGTEAFF. Together with reference TRBV2 and TRBJ1-1, the CDR3 gives the full variable domain: EPEVTQTPSHQVTQMGQEVILRCVPISNHLYFYWYRQILGQKVEFLVSFYNNEISEKSEIFDDQFSVERPDGSNFTLKIRSTKLEDSAMYFCASSPQGTEAFFGQGTRLTVV.